A selection of T cell receptor beta chains follows, all from one sample in a study of OX40 agonist ivuxolimab in advanced cancers. Generated by immunoSEQ multiplex PCR, the TCRdb table keeps only in-frame clones and is missing some. The sample has some 51,000 clones, around 86% seen once. The sequences come from CD4+ or CD8+ T cells sorted from blood, collected in a trial of the OX40 agonist ivuxolimab. All receptors derive from an adult with an advanced solid tumor such as melanoma, head and neck, liver or kidney cancer. The CDR3 runs from the conserved cysteine through the conserved F or W. The D gene is left open where the match is weak. Where a row states a size, it is once, few, many or the class of an expanded clone; other rows omit it.

abundance: -; v_gene: TRBV6-5; d_gene: TRBD1; len: 13; j_gene: TRBJ2-7; CDR3aa: CASSGQGPYEQYF; CDR3nt: TGTGCCAGCAGCGGACAGGGACCCTACGAGCAGTACTTC
abundance: -; v_gene: TRBV4-2; d_gene: -; len: 19; j_gene: TRBJ2-5; CDR3aa: CASSQEEGGPDWTMETQYF; CDR3nt: TGTGCCAGCAGCCAAGAGGAGGGGGGGCCTGATTGGACGATGGAGACCCAGTACTTC
abundance: -; v_gene: TRBV9; d_gene: -; len: 15; j_gene: TRBJ1-4; CDR3aa: CASSPRGSTNEKLFF; CDR3nt: TGTGCCAGCAGCCCTCGAGGGTCAACTAATGAAAAACTGTTTTTT
abundance: -; v_gene: TRBV7-3; d_gene: TRBD1; len: 15; j_gene: TRBJ2-1; CDR3aa: CASSPGTETYNEQFF; CDR3nt: TGTGCCAGCAGCCCCGGGACAGAAACGTACAATGAGCAGTTCTTC
abundance: -; v_gene: TRBV6-5; d_gene: -; len: 16; j_gene: TRBJ2-2; CDR3aa: CASSYRAASNTGELFF; CDR3nt: TGTGCCAGCAGTTACAGGGCAGCCTCCAACACCGGGGAGCTGTTTTTT
abundance: -; v_gene: TRBV9; d_gene: -; len: 14; j_gene: TRBJ2-5; CDR3aa: CASSVEGSQETQYF; CDR3nt: TGTGCCAGCAGCGTAGAAGGCAGCCAAGAGACCCAGTACTTC
abundance: -; v_gene: TRBV5-4; d_gene: -; len: 14; j_gene: TRBJ2-1; CDR3aa: CASSLAQAYNEQFF; CDR3nt: TGTGCCAGCAGCTTGGCTCAGGCCTACAATGAGCAGTTCTTC
abundance: -; v_gene: TRBV7-8; d_gene: -; len: 15; j_gene: TRBJ1-1; CDR3aa: CASSAATGKGTEAFF; CDR3nt: TGTGCCAGCAGCGCAGCAACAGGGAAGGGCACTGAAGCTTTCTTT
abundance: once; v_gene: TRBV7-9; d_gene: -; len: 13; j_gene: TRBJ2-7; CDR3aa: CASSPGGDYEQYF; CDR3nt: TGTGCCAGCAGTCCCGGAGGGGACTACGAGCAGTACTTC
abundance: -; v_gene: TRBV6-6; d_gene: TRBD2; len: 15; j_gene: TRBJ2-7; CDR3aa: CASRPRTSRPNEQYF; CDR3nt: TGTGCCAGCAGACCTCGGACTAGTCGGCCCAACGAGCAGTACTTC
abundance: -; v_gene: TRBV7-2; d_gene: -; len: 14; j_gene: TRBJ2-3; CDR3aa: CASSLGATPDTQYF; CDR3nt: TGTGCCAGCAGCTTAGGGGCGACTCCAGATACGCAGTATTTT
abundance: once; v_gene: TRBV19; d_gene: TRBD1; len: 15; j_gene: TRBJ2-4; CDR3aa: CASSIDQDRGNIQYF; CDR3nt: TGTGCCAGTAGTATAGATCAGGACAGGGGAAACATTCAGTACTTC
abundance: -; v_gene: TRBV9; d_gene: -; len: 16; j_gene: TRBJ2-7; CDR3aa: CASSPWSRTTIYEQYF; CDR3nt: TGTGCCAGCAGCCCCTGGTCGAGGACTACTATCTACGAGCAGTACTTC
abundance: -; v_gene: TRBV13; d_gene: -; len: 17; j_gene: TRBJ2-1; CDR3aa: CASSLWASGGNYNEQFF; CDR3nt: TGTGCCAGCAGCTTATGGGCTAGTGGGGGAAACTACAATGAGCAGTTCTTC
abundance: -; v_gene: TRBV12-5; d_gene: TRBD1; len: 16; j_gene: TRBJ1-5; CDR3aa: CASGLVSGTVDQPQHF; CDR3nt: TGTGCTAGTGGTTTGGTAAGCGGGACAGTAGATCAGCCCCAGCATTTT
abundance: -; v_gene: TRBV7-9; d_gene: -; len: 15; j_gene: TRBJ2-7; CDR3aa: CASSEEAFPSYEQYF; CDR3nt: TGTGCCAGCAGCGAGGAGGCGTTCCCCTCCTACGAGCAGTACTTC
abundance: -; v_gene: TRBV9; d_gene: TRBD2; len: 13; j_gene: TRBJ2-1; CDR3aa: CASSVETSGEQFF; CDR3nt: TGTGCCAGCAGCGTAGAGACTAGCGGGGAGCAGTTCTTC
abundance: -; v_gene: TRBV7-3; d_gene: -; len: 13; j_gene: TRBJ1-5; CDR3aa: CASSLGINQPQHF; CDR3nt: TGTGCCAGCAGCTTAGGGATTAATCAGCCCCAGCATTTT
abundance: -; v_gene: TRBV13; d_gene: TRBD1; len: 15; j_gene: TRBJ2-1; CDR3aa: CASSRGQGRGDEQFF; CDR3nt: TGTGCCAGCAGCCGGGGACAGGGGAGAGGCGATGAGCAGTTCTTC
abundance: -; v_gene: TRBV4-2; d_gene: -; len: 16; j_gene: TRBJ2-7; CDR3aa: CASSQEGTPSSYEQYF; CDR3nt: TGTGCCAGCAGCCAAGAAGGAACCCCCTCCTCCTACGAGCAGTACTTC
abundance: -; v_gene: TRBV4-1; d_gene: -; len: 16; j_gene: TRBJ2-7; CDR3aa: CASSQDAVGGSYEQYF; CDR3nt: TGCGCCAGCAGCCAAGATGCCGTCGGGGGCTCCTACGAGCAGTACTTC
abundance: -; v_gene: TRBV19; d_gene: -; len: 15; j_gene: TRBJ1-2; CDR3aa: CASSPRGTANYGYTF; CDR3nt: TGTGCCAGTAGTCCCCGGGGCACAGCTAACTATGGCTACACCTTC
abundance: -; v_gene: TRBV6-5; d_gene: -; len: 13; j_gene: TRBJ2-1; CDR3aa: CASSPGAYNEQFF; CDR3nt: TGTGCCAGCAGCCCCGGGGCCTACAATGAGCAGTTCTTC
abundance: -; v_gene: TRBV27; d_gene: TRBD1; len: 13; j_gene: TRBJ2-7; CDR3aa: CASGQGASYEQYF; CDR3nt: TGTGCCAGTGGACAGGGGGCTAGCTACGAGCAGTACTTC
abundance: -; v_gene: TRBV4-3; d_gene: TRBD1; len: 16; j_gene: TRBJ1-4; CDR3aa: CASSDGTGGVRWKLFF; CDR3nt: TGCGCCAGCAGCGACGGGACAGGGGGGGTTCGGTGGAAACTGTTTTTT
abundance: once; v_gene: TRBV4-2; d_gene: -; len: 17; j_gene: TRBJ1-5; CDR3aa: CASSQELAAFGNQPQHF; CDR3nt: TGTGCCAGCAGCCAAGAGTTGGCAGCCTTCGGCAATCAGCCCCAGCATTTT
abundance: few; v_gene: TRBV11-3; d_gene: -; len: 13; j_gene: TRBJ1-1; CDR3aa: CASSLGTNTEAFF; CDR3nt: TGTGCCAGCAGTTTAGGGACGAACACTGAAGCTTTCTTT
abundance: -; v_gene: TRBV7-6; d_gene: TRBD2; len: 15; j_gene: TRBJ2-1; CDR3aa: CASSFGLEVLNEQFF; CDR3nt: TGTGCCAGCAGCTTCGGACTAGAGGTTTTGAATGAGCAGTTCTTC
abundance: few; v_gene: TRBV11-2; d_gene: TRBD1; len: 16; j_gene: TRBJ2-2; CDR3aa: CASSLVAQGATGELFF; CDR3nt: TGTGCCAGCAGCTTAGTCGCCCAGGGGGCCACCGGGGAGCTGTTTTTT
abundance: -; v_gene: TRBV7-9; d_gene: -; len: 13; j_gene: TRBJ1-1; CDR3aa: CASSPVRGTEAFF; CDR3nt: TGTGCCAGCAGCCCTGTAAGGGGGACTGAAGCTTTCTTT
abundance: -; v_gene: TRBV11-2; d_gene: -; len: 15; j_gene: TRBJ2-7; CDR3aa: CASSSEPRGGYEQYF; CDR3nt: TGTGCCAGCAGCTCCGAGCCTCGGGGAGGCTACGAGCAGTACTTC
abundance: once; v_gene: TRBV27; d_gene: TRBD1; len: 17; j_gene: TRBJ2-1; CDR3aa: CASSLYVGTGGYLNEFF; CDR3nt: TGTGCCAGCAGTTTATATGTAGGGACAGGGGGCTACTTAAATGAGTTCTTC
abundance: -; v_gene: TRBV5-3; d_gene: TRBD1; len: 15; j_gene: TRBJ1-5; CDR3aa: CARSYWTGRRQPQHF; CDR3nt: TGTGCCAGAAGCTACTGGACAGGGCGACGGCAGCCCCAGCATTTT
abundance: -; v_gene: TRBV10-2; d_gene: -; len: 11; j_gene: TRBJ1-1; CDR3aa: CASMENAEAFF; CDR3nt: TGCGCCAGCATGGAAAATGCTGAAGCTTTCTTT
abundance: -; v_gene: TRBV7-3; d_gene: -; len: 16; j_gene: TRBJ2-2; CDR3aa: CASSLYRQGRAGELFF; CDR3nt: TGTGCCAGCAGCTTATATAGGCAGGGAAGGGCCGGGGAGCTGTTTTTT
abundance: -; v_gene: TRBV7-9; d_gene: -; len: 15; j_gene: TRBJ1-1; CDR3aa: CASSLAIGGNTEAFF; CDR3nt: TGTGCCAGCAGCTTAGCGATCGGGGGGAACACTGAAGCTTTCTTT